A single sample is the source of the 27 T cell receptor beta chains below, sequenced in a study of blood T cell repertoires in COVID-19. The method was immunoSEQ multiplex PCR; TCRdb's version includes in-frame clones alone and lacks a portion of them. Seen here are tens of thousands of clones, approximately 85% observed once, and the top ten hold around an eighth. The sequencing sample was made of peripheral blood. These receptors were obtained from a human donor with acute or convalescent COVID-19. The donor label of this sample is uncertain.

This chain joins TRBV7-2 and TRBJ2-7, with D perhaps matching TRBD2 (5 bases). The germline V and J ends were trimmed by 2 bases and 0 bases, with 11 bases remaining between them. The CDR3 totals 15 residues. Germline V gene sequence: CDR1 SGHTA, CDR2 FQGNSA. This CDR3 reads CASSLWERSSYEQYF. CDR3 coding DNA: TGTGCCAGCAGCTTATGGGAGCGCAGCTCCTACGAGCAGTACTTC.

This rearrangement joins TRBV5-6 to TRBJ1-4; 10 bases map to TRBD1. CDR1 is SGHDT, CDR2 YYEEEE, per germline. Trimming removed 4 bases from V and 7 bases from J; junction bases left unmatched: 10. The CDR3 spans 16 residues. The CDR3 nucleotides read TGTGCCAGCAGCCGCTTTTTTGGGGACAGGGGTGAAAAACTGTTTTTT. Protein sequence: CASSRFFGDRGEKLFF. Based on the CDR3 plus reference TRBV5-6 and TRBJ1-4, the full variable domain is DAGVTQSPTHLIKTRGQQVTLRCSPKSGHDTVSWYQQALGQGPQFIFQYYEEEERQRGNFPDRFSGHQFPNYSSELNVNALLLGDSALYLCASSRFFGDRGEKLFFGSGTQLSVL.

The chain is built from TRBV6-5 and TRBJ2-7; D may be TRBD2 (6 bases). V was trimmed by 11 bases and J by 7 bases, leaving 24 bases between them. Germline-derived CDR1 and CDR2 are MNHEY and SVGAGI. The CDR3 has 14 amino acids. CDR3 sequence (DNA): TGTGCCGGATCCAGGACTAAATGGGATGGGGAGCAGTACTTC. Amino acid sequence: CAGSRTKWDGEQYF.

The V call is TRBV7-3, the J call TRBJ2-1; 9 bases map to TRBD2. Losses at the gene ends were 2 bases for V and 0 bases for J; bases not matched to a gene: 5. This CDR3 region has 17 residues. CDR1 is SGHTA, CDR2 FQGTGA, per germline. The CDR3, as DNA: TGTGCCAGCAGCTTAGGGGGTAGCGGGAGCTCCTACAATGAGCAGTTCTTC. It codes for CASSLGGSGSSYNEQFF. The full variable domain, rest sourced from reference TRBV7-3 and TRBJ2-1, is GAGVSQTPSNKVTEKGKYVELRCDPISGHTALYWYRQSLGQGPEFLIYFQGTGAADDSGLPNDRFFAVRPEGSVSTLKIQRTERGDSAVYLCASSLGGSGSSYNEQFFGPGTRLTVL.

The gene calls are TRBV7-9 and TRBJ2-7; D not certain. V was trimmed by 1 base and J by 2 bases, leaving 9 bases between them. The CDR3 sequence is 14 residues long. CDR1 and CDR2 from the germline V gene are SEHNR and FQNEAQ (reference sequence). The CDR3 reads CASSLESRPYEQYF. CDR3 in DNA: TGTGCCAGCAGCTTAGAGTCCAGGCCCTACGAGCAGTACTTC.

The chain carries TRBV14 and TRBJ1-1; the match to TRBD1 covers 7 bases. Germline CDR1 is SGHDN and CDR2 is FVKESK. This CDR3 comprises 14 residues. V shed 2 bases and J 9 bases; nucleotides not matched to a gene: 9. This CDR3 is CASSQFTGDMKAFF. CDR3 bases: TGTGCCAGCAGCCAATTCACAGGGGATATGAAAGCTTTCTTT.

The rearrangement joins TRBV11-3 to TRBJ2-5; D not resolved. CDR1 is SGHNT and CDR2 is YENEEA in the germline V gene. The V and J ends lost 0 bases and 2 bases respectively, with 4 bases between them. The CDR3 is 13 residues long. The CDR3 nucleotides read TGTGCCAGCAGCTTAGAGGCTCAAGAGACCCAGTACTTC. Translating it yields CASSLEAQETQYF.

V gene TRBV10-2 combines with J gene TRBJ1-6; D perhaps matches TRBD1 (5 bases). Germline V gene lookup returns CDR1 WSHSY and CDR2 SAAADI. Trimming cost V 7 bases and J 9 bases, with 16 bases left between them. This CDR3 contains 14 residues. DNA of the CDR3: TGCGCCAGCAATCTGGGATCCGGGGGTTCACCCCTCCACTTT. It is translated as CASNLGSGGSPLHF.

The CDR3 here is CSVAEVSYEKLFF. CDR3 nucleotides: TGCAGCGTCGCCGAGGTCTCTTATGAAAAACTGTTTTTT. The genes are TRBV29-1 and TRBJ1-4; no clear D gene. The germline V gene encodes CDR1 SQVTM and CDR2 ANQGSEA. The V and J ends lost 6 bases and 6 bases respectively, with 14 bases between them. The CDR3 length is 13 residues. Together with reference TRBV29-1 and TRBJ1-4, the CDR3 gives the full variable domain: SAVISQKPSRDICQRGTSLTIQCQVDSQVTMMFWYRQQPGQSLTLIATANQGSEATYESGFVIDKFPISRPNLTFSTLTVSNMSPEDSSIYLCSVAEVSYEKLFFGSGTQLSVL.

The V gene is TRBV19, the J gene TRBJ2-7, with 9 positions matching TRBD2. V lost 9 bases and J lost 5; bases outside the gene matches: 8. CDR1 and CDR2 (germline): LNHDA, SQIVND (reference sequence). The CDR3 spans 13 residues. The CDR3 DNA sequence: TGTGCCAGCGTAAAAGCGGGGGGTGACGAGCAGTACTTC. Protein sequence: CASVKAGGDEQYF.

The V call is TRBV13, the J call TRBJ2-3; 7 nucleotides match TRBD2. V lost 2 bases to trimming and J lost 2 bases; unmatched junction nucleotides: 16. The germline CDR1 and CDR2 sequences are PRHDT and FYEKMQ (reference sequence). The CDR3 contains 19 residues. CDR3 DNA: TGTGCCAGCAGCTTAAATCTAGACGTGGGAGGGCGGGACACAGATACGCAGTATTTT. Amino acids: CASSLNLDVGGRDTDTQYF.

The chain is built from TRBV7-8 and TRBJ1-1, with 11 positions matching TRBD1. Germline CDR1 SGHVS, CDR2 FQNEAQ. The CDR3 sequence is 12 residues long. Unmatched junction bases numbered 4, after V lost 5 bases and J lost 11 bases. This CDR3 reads CASSMDRGHAFF. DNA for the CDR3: TGTGCCAGCAGCATGGACAGGGGGCATGCTTTCTTT. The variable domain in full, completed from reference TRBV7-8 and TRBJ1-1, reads GAGVSQSPRYKVAKRGQDVALRCDPISGHVSLFWYQQALGQGPEFLTYFQNEAQLDKSGLPSDRFFAERPEGSVSTLKIQRTQQEDSAVYLCASSMDRGHAFFGQGTRLTVV.

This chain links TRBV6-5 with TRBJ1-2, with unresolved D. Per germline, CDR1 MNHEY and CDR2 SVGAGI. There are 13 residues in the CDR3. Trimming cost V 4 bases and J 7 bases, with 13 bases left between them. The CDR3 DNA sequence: TGTGCCAGCAGTTCGCAGATACGAGGTGGCTACACCTTC. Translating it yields CASSSQIRGGYTF.

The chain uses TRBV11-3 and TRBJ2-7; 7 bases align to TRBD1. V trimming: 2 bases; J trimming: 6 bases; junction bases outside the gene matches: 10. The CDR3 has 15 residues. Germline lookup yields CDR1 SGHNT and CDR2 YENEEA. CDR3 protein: CASSLIPGTVFEQYF. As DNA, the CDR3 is TGTGCCAGCAGCTTAATCCCCGGGACAGTATTCGAGCAGTACTTC.

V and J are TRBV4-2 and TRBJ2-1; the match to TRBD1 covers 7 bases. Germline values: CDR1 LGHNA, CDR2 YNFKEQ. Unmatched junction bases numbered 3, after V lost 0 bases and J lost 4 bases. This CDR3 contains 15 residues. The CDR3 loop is CASSQDKTGYNEQFF. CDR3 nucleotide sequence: TGTGCCAGCAGCCAAGATAAGACAGGGTACAATGAGCAGTTCTTC.

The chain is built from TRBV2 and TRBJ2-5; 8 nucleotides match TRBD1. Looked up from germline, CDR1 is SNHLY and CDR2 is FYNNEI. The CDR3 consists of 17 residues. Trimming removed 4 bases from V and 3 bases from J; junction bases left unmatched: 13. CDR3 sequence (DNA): TGTGCCAGCAGTGGTATGGGGCAGGGGGCCTTAGAAGAGACCCAGTACTTC. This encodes CASSGMGQGALEETQYF.

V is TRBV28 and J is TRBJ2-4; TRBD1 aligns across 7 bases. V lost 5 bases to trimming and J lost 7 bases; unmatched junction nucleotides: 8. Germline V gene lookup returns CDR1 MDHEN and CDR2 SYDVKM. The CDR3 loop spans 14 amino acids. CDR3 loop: CASSESMTGNIQYF. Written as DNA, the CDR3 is TGTGCCAGCAGTGAATCCATGACAGGGAACATTCAGTACTTC.

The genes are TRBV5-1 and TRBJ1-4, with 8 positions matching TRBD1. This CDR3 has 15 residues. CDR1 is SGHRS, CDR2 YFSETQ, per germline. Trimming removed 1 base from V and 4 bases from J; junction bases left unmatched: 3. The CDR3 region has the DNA TGCGCCAGCAGCTTGCAGGGGGCTAGTAATGAAAAACTGTTTTTT. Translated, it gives CASSLQGASNEKLFF.

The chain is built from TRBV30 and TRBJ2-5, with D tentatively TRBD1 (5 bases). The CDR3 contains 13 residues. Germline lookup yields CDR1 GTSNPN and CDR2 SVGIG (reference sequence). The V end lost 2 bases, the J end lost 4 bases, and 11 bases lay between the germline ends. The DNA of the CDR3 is TGTGCCTGGAGTCGGACCCAGGGAGAGACCCAGTACTTC. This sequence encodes CAWSRTQGETQYF.

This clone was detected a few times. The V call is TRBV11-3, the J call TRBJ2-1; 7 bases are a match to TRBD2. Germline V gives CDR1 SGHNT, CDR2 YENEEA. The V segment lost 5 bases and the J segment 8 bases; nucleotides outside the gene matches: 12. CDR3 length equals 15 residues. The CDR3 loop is CASSVGLVVNDEQFF. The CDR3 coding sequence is TGTGCCAGCAGCGTCGGACTAGTTGTCAACGATGAGCAGTTCTTC.

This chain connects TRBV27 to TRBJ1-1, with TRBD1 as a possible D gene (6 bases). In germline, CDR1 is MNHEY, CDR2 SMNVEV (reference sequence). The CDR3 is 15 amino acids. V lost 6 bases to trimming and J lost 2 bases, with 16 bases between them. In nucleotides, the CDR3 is TGTGCCAGCAGCCGAGGGACATTGGGTAACACTGAAGCTTTCTTT. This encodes CASSRGTLGNTEAFF.

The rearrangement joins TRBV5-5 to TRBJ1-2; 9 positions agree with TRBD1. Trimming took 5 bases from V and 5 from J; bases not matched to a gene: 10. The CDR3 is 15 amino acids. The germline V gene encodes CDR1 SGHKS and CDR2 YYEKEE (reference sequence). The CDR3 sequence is CASRVGQGTQYGYTF. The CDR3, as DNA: TGTGCCAGCAGGGTCGGACAGGGGACCCAATATGGCTACACCTTC.

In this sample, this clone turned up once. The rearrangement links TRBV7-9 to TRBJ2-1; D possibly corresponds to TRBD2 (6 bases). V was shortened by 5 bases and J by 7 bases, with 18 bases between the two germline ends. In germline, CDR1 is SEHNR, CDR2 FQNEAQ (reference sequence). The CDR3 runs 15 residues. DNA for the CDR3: TGTGCCAGCAGCGGGGGGAGCGGTTCGTGGAATGAGCAGTTCTTC. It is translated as CASSGGSGSWNEQFF.

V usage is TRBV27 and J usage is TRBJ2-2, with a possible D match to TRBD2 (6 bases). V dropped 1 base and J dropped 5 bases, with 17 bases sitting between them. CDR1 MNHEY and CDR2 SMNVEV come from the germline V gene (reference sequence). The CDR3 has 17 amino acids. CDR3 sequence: CASSLFREMVGTGELFF. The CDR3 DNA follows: TGTGCCAGCAGTTTATTCCGGGAGATGGTTGGTACCGGGGAGCTGTTTTTT.

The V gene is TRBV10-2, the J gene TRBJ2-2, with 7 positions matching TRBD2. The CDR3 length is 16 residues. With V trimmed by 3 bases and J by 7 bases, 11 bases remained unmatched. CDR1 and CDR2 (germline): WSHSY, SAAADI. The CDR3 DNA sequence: TGCGCCAGCAGTGAAAGGCTAGCGGATGAGGGCGGGGAGCTGTTTTTT. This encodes CASSERLADEGGELFF.

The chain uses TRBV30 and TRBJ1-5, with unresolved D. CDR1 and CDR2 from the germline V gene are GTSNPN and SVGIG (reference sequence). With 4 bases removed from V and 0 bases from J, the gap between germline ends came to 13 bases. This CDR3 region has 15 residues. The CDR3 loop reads CAWTTGGYSNQPQHF. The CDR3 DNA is TGTGCCTGGACCACGGGAGGGTATAGCAATCAGCCCCAGCATTTT.

The CDR3 DNA reads TGTGCCAGCAGCTCGATCAGCGGACAAGAGACCCAGTACTTC. Translation gives CASSSISGQETQYF. V gene TRBV3-1 (or the pseudogene TRBV3-2) combines with J gene TRBJ2-5; TRBD2 might be the D (5 bases). Germline CDR1 LGHDT, CDR2 YNNKEL (reference sequence). CDR3 length equals 14 residues. The V gene lost 5 bases and the J gene lost 2 bases, with 12 bases spanning the gap.